This TCR beta chain was retrieved from a study of graft-versus-host responses after intestinal transplantation. Here immunoSEQ multiplex PCR was the method, and the copy in TCRdb shows in-frame clones only, minus some. Altogether 85,000 to 100,000 clones are present, about 83% being singletons, with the ten largest covering roughly 1.4%. The CDR3 spans 15 residues. The V gene end was trimmed by 4 bases and the J gene end by 5 bases; junction bases not matched to a gene: 8. Germline lookup yields CDR1 SEHNR and CDR2 FQNEAQ (reference sequence). Material: PBMCs, obtained 255 days after intestinal transplant. The chain joins TRBV7-9 to TRBJ2-5, with TRBD1 matching over 9 bases. The TCR was taken from a human patient who received an intestinal transplant, so some T cells may come from the graft donor. CDR3 DNA sequence: TGTGCCAGCAGCTCCCCGGGACAGGGATGGGAGACCCAGTACTTC. It is translated as CASSSPGQGWETQYF.